This record covers a single T cell receptor (beta chain). What it binds is unknown. The germline V gene has CDR1 SGHAT and CDR2 FQDESV (reference sequence). The CDR3 runs to 16 residues. V lost 4 bases to trimming and J lost 0 bases; unmatched junction nucleotides: 6. The sample originates from a study of shared clonotypes between healthy human individuals. Study outcomes and limitations: An expected dependence of interdonor clonotype sharing on sequencing depth was noted. The study found 4.5% to 6% of naive CD4 clonotypes shared across several donors.

Each sorted subset replicate got 200 ng genomic DNA, approximately 27,000 genomes. Sequencing used immunoSEQ multiplex PCR; TCRdb keeps in-frame clones, though not all of them. The top ten hold around 1.8% of the sample, which has about 2.2 million clones, 93% seen once. Terminally differentiated effector memory CD45RA+ cells were excluded from the naive CD8 cells, which were CD45RO-negative and positively selected for CCR7. Material: naive CD8+ T cells from PBMCs. This TCR was sampled from a man between 18 and 35 years old in good health. Some clones in this sample may be carry-over from other donors' samples. This chain links TRBV11-1 with TRBJ2-1; 7 nucleotides agree with TRBD1. The CDR3 loop reads CASSSGTVSSYNEQFF. CDR3 coding DNA: TGTGCCAGCAGCTCAGGGACAGTGAGCTCCTACAATGAGCAGTTCTTC.